Presented here are 25 T cell receptor beta chains from one specimen sequenced in a study of early T cells in non-severe SARS-CoV-2 infection. TCRdb reanalysed the 5' RACE reads using MiXCR and keeps one entry per CDR3 protein. This sample yields approximately 71,000 distinct CDR3 sequences, of which roughly 13% are seen a single time; 11% to 15% belongs to the top ten. Sample: whole blood. The source of these receptors is an adult who was a healthcare worker with PCR-confirmed SARS-CoV-2 infection or an uninfected control (not recorded which).

This clonotype was observed a handful of times. The gene calls are TRBV6-2 or TRBV6-3 and TRBJ2-7; D unresolved. V was pared by 0 bases and J by 9 bases, with 12 bases between. CDR3 length: 13 residues. The germline V gene encodes CDR1 MNHEY and CDR2 SVGEGT. The CDR3 DNA follows: TGTGCCAGCAGTTACTCGATAAAAGGATGGCAGTACTTC. Its translation: CASSYSIKGWQYF.

This chain connects TRBV4-3 to TRBJ2-7; 7 nucleotides align to TRBD2. With 3 bases clipped from V and 6 bases from J, the junction kept 20 bases outside the gene matches. The CDR3 length is 18 residues. Germline CDR1 reads LGHNA; CDR2 reads YSLEER. Here the CDR3 reads CASSQSYRSRTSGAEQYF. CDR3 DNA sequence: TGCGCCAGCAGCCAGTCTTATCGGAGCCGGACTAGTGGGGCCGAGCAGTACTTC.

This clonotype showed up many times. This rearrangement joins TRBV7-8 to TRBJ2-3; D is unclear. Germline V lookup: CDR1 SGHVS, CDR2 FQNEAQ. Trimming shortened V by 4 bases and J by 6 bases, and 17 bases separated the two germline ends. This CDR3 is 15 amino acids long. CDR3 nucleotide sequence: TGTGCCAGCAGCTCCTCAACCGGCCGTACCGATACGCAGTATTTT. This codes for CASSSSTGRTDTQYF.

This clonotype was counted between two and nine times. The CDR3 reads CSAAGTQETQYF. Written as DNA, the CDR3 is TGCAGTGCCGCGGGGACCCAAGAGACCCAGTACTTC. The chain has TRBV20-1 and TRBJ2-5; maybe TRBD2 (6 bases). Germline V CDR1 and CDR2: DFQATT, SNEGSKA (reference sequence). Trimming shortened V by 6 bases and J by 1 base, and 9 bases separated the two germline ends. The CDR3 runs 12 residues.

This clonotype came up a few times. This chain uses TRBV7-2 with TRBJ2-1; 16 positions agree with TRBD2. The CDR3 is 16 residues long. CDR1 and CDR2 from the germline V gene are SGHTA and FQGNSA. The V and J ends lost 5 bases and 8 bases, in that order; junction bases with no gene match: 6. CDR3 sequence reads: CASSPGLAGGMDEQFF. CDR3 in DNA: TGTGCCAGCAGCCCGGGACTAGCGGGGGGGATGGATGAGCAGTTCTTC.

Only a few counts were recorded for this clonotype. The rearrangement uses TRBV11-3 and TRBJ2-2; TRBD1 aligns across 7 bases. Trimming cost V 5 bases and J 0 bases; bases outside gene matches: 3. Germline CDR1 is SGHNT and CDR2 is YENEEA. The CDR3 length is 15 residues. The CDR3 DNA sequence: TGTGCCAGCAGCCTAGGGGGCACGAACACCGGGGAGCTGTTTTTT. This gives the protein CASSLGGTNTGELFF.

This clonotype was recorded a few times. The genes are TRBV28 and TRBJ1-5; 7 nucleotides align to TRBD1. V lost 4 bases, J lost 1 base, and 13 bases stayed unmatched. The CDR3 consists of 18 residues. Germline assignment: CDR1 MDHEN and CDR2 SYDVKM. CDR3 nucleotide sequence: TGTGCCAGCAGTTCTTTACAGGGGAGAGTTCTAAGCAATCAGCCCCAGCATTTT. It yields the protein CASSSLQGRVLSNQPQHF.

This clonotype was seen a few times. This sequence joins TRBV29-1 and TRBJ2-3; 10 bases agree with TRBD1. The CDR3 sequence is 14 residues long. In germline, CDR1 is SQVTM, CDR2 ANQGSEA. Trimming took 6 bases from V and 1 from J; bases not matched to a gene: 4. For the CDR3, the DNA is TGCAGCGTAAGACAGGGGGCCCGCACAGATACGCAGTATTTT. Residues: CSVRQGARTDTQYF.

This clonotype was found a few times. This chain's CDR3 is CSARDPGGGDTQYF. The CDR3 bases are TGCAGTGCTAGAGATCCAGGGGGAGGCGATACGCAGTATTTT. The rearrangement joins TRBV20-1 to TRBJ2-3; tentatively, D is TRBD1 (7 bases). This CDR3 has 14 amino acids. V gave up 0 bases and J gave up 6 bases, with 13 bases separating them. Germline values: CDR1 DFQATT, CDR2 SNEGSKA (reference sequence).

The gene calls are TRBV20-1 and TRBJ1-1, with no clear D. There are 16 residues in the CDR3. Germline CDR1 reads DFQATT; CDR2 reads SNEGSKA (reference sequence). Trimming cost V 6 bases and J 3 bases, with 23 bases left between them. CDR3 DNA sequence: TGCAGTGCGAAGGACTCTCTGGGAGGGCTCGACACTGAAGCTTTCTTT. Amino acid sequence: CSAKDSLGGLDTEAFF.

This clonotype was detected only a few times. The CDR3 DNA sequence: TGTGCCAGCAGTTTAGGGACACCAAGCTCTGGGGCCAACGTCCTGACTTTC. It yields the protein CASSLGTPSSGANVLTF. The gene calls are TRBV12-3 or TRBV12-4 and TRBJ2-6; TRBD1 is a possible D gene (5 bases). V was clipped by 1 base and J by 0 bases, with 10 bases between them. CDR3 size: 17 residues.

In its sample, this clonotype was seen many times. The chain has TRBV14 and TRBJ1-2; TRBD1 matches at 12 bases. The germline V gene has CDR1 SGHDN and CDR2 FVKESK. The trim removed 4 bases at V and 1 base at J, leaving 16 bases unmatched. The CDR3 runs 20 residues. The CDR3 nucleotides read TGTGCCAGCAGCCGAAACTTTCCGGGGACAGGGGGCACTATTAACTATGGCTACACCTTC. Its translation: CASSRNFPGTGGTINYGYTF.

This chain links TRBV4-3 with TRBJ1-5; 7 bases align to TRBD1. The junction had 14 bases not matched to a gene; V was cut back by 0 bases and J by 12 bases. The CDR3 runs 16 residues. Germline CDR1 reads LGHNA; CDR2 reads YSLEER. CDR3 amino acids: CASSQDQMAGGRLQHF. CDR3 sequence (DNA): TGCGCCAGCAGCCAAGATCAGATGGCAGGGGGTAGGCTCCAGCATTTT.

The chain uses TRBV28 and TRBJ1-1, with D perhaps matching TRBD1 (5 bases). This CDR3 has 14 residues. The V gene's germline CDR1 is MDHEN and CDR2 SYDVKM. Trimming shortened V by 8 bases and J by 5 bases, and 18 bases separated the two germline ends. CDR3 in amino acids: CASHLAGGGTEAFF. For the CDR3, the DNA is TGTGCCAGCCATTTGGCGGGGGGAGGAACTGAAGCTTTCTTT.

This clonotype was observed at least ten times. This chain connects TRBV6-5 to TRBJ2-1, with 10 positions matching TRBD1. CDR3 size: 15 residues. CDR1 is MNHEY and CDR2 is SVGAGI in the germline V gene. V trimming: 4 bases; J trimming: 2 bases; junction bases outside the gene matches: 2. The CDR3 region is CASSSTGGPYNEQFF. The DNA of the CDR3 is TGTGCCAGCAGTTCGACAGGGGGCCCCTACAATGAGCAGTTCTTC.

This chain joins TRBV2 and TRBJ1-6; D call uncertain. CDR3 length: 13 amino acids. V shed 7 bases and J shed 7 bases, with 11 bases lying between them. Looked up from germline, CDR1 is SNHLY and CDR2 is FYNNEI. In DNA form, the CDR3 reads TGTGCCAGCACCTCCGGCGGGAATTCACCCCTCCACTTT. Protein product: CASTSGGNSPLHF. Supplemented by reference TRBV2 and TRBJ1-6, the full variable domain reads EPEVTQTPSHQVTQMGQEVILRCVPISNHLYFYWYRQILGQKVEFLVSFYNNEISEKSEIFDDQFSVERPDGSNFTLKIRSTKLEDSAMYFCASTSGGNSPLHFGNGTRLTVT.

In this sample, this clonotype turned up a few times. CDR3: CSASTGLPNEQFF. The CDR3, as DNA: TGCAGTGCTTCGACGGGACTTCCCAATGAGCAGTTCTTC. This chain links TRBV20-1 with TRBJ2-1; D is perhaps TRBD2 (6 bases). Trimming took 5 bases from V and 6 from J, leaving 14 bases between them. CDR3 size: 13 residues. Germline CDR1 and CDR2: DFQATT and SNEGSKA (reference sequence).

This clonotype was counted a few times. The chain couples TRBV2 to TRBJ1-4, with D perhaps TRBD1 (5 bases). The V end lost 6 bases, the J end lost 7 bases, and 21 bases lay between the germline ends. CDR1 and CDR2 (germline): SNHLY, FYNNEI. This CDR3 is 16 amino acids long. This CDR3 reads CASRIDRPARGEKLFF. In DNA, the CDR3 is TGTGCCAGCAGGATTGACAGACCCGCACGGGGTGAAAAACTGTTTTTT.

This clonotype has a count of ten or more. This chain joins TRBV9 and TRBJ2-2; D may be TRBD1 (5 bases). CDR3 length: 14 amino acids. Germline assignment: CDR1 SGDLS and CDR2 YYNGEE. The V end lost 4 bases, the J end lost 4 bases, and 11 bases lay between the germline ends. CDR3 bases: TGTGCCAGCAGCCCTATGACAGTCACCGGGGAGCTGTTTTTT. As protein: CASSPMTVTGELFF.

This clonotype showed up many times. The rearrangement joins TRBV11-2 to TRBJ1-3; D remains ambiguous. This CDR3 is 14 amino acids long. V lost 4 bases to trimming and J lost 4 bases, with 11 bases between them. The V gene's germline CDR1 is SGHAT and CDR2 FQNNGV. This CDR3 reads CASSSHQTGNTIYF. Written as DNA, the CDR3 is TGTGCCAGCAGCTCTCATCAAACCGGAAACACCATATATTTT.

The rearrangement links TRBV3-1 to TRBJ2-5, with D maybe TRBD2 (5 bases). Trimming removed 0 bases at V and 4 bases at J, with 12 bases between. The CDR3 totals 15 residues. Per the germline V gene, CDR1 is LGHDT and CDR2 is YNNKEL (reference sequence). The CDR3 sequence: CASSQDPNRGETQYF. CDR3 bases: TGTGCCAGCAGCCAAGATCCCAATCGGGGAGAGACCCAGTACTTC.

The CDR3 bases are TGTGCCAGCAGCTCGAGACAGAAAACCTACAATGAGCAGTTCTTC. Translation gives CASSSRQKTYNEQFF. The chain uses TRBV7-3 and TRBJ2-1; TRBD1 is a possible D gene (5 bases). The germline V gene encodes CDR1 SGHTA and CDR2 FQGTGA. The CDR3 is made up of 15 amino acids. Trimming stripped 4 bases from V and 2 bases from J, with 12 bases between.

This clonotype was observed many times. The chain links TRBV29-1 to TRBJ1-1; 9 positions agree with TRBD1. With 3 bases clipped from V and 4 bases from J, the junction kept 3 bases outside the gene matches. Germline V lookup: CDR1 SQVTM, CDR2 ANQGSEA. The CDR3 has 13 residues. The CDR3 nucleotides are TGCAGCGTTGAGGGGGACAGGGCCACTGAAGCTTTCTTT. Translating gives CSVEGDRATEAFF.

The chain employs TRBV2 and TRBJ1-1; D ambiguous. The CDR3 covers 13 residues. Germline V lookup: CDR1 SNHLY, CDR2 FYNNEI. The V end lost 4 bases, the J end lost 3 bases, and 9 bases lay between the germline ends. The CDR3, as DNA: TGTGCCAGCAGTGTCGCGGGGTACACTGAAGCTTTCTTT. It is translated as CASSVAGYTEAFF.

Here the CDR3 DNA reads TGCGCCAGCAGCCCGGGACTATCCAGCACAGATACGCAGTATTTT. Its protein product is CASSPGLSSTDTQYF. The chain links TRBV5-1 to TRBJ2-3; 7 bases agree with TRBD2. V lost 4 bases and J lost 0; bases outside the gene matches: 5. The CDR3 has 15 residues. From germline, CDR1 is SGHRS and CDR2 YFSETQ.